The entry below gives a single TCR beta chain sequence along with its context. Its specificity is not known. This CDR3 has 18 residues. Germline CDR1 is SGHNT and CDR2 is YENEEA. Unmatched junction bases numbered 11, after V lost 2 bases and J lost 5 bases. The data stem from a study of T cells in localized non-small cell lung cancer. Using immunoSEQ multiplex PCR, the repertoire was profiled, and TCRdb retains in-frame clones only, with some absent. The table shows roughly 3,000 clones, with approximately 23% occurring only once. Notes on the study in general: Density of T cells in blood, when higher, went with longer overall survival.

The rearrangement links TRBV11-3 to TRBJ2-2; TRBD2 aligns across 10 bases. The TCR comes from an older male donor with stage II lung adenocarcinoma. The sample consisted of lung tumor tissue, taken before any cancer treatment. For the CDR3, the DNA is TGTGCCAGCAGCTTAAGGGTGGCTAGCGGGAGTGGAACCGGGGAGCTGTTTTTT. Translated: CASSLRVASGSGTGELFF.